This T cell receptor (beta chain) comes out of a study of T cells in Graves' hyperthyroidism and ophthalmopathy. The V and J ends lost 9 bases and 4 bases, in that order; junction bases with no gene match: 14. Germline assignment: CDR1 KGHDR and CDR2 SFDVKD. The CDR3 spans 17 residues. Stable Graves' hyperthyroidism denoted no ophthalmopathy progression over 18 months. Any patient presenting with uncontrolled infection, other autoimmune disease, pregnancy or lactation was left out. Study-wide results and caveats: Also found in blood were most expanded thyroid clonotypes above 0.001.

Amplification yielded TCR beta CDR3 regions, with RNA transcripts as the source. TCR CDR3 regions were first amplified by RT-PCR with HTBI primers. One entry per CDR3 protein, called by TCRdb with MiXCR from the multiplex PCR reads. The data show around 580,000 distinct CDR3 sequences, with 46% seen just once and around 7.7% held by the top ten. As regards this clonotype: Its cognate antigen is unknown.

This sequence was found in a woman younger than 35 with Graves' hyperthyroidism. V is TRBV24-1 and J is TRBJ2-2; 9 bases fit TRBD2. The sequencing input was peripheral blood or thyroid tissue (not recorded which). As DNA, the CDR3 is TGTGCCACCGCACATCGGAGCGGGAGGTCCCCCACCGGGGAGCTGTTTTTT. This codes for CATAHRSGRSPTGELFF.